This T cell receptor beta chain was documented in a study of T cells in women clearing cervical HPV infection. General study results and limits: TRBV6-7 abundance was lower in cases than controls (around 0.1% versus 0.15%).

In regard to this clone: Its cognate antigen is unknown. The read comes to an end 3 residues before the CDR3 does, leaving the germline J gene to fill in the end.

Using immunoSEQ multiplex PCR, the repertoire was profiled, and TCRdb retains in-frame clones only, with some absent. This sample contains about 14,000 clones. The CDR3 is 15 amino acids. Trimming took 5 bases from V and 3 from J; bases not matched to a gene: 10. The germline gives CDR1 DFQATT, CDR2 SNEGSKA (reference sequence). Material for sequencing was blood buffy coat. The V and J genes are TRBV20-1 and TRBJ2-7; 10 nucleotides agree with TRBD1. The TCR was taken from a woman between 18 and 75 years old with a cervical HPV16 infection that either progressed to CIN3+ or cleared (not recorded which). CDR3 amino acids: CSADLDRGLRYEQYF. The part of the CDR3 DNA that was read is TGCAGTGCTGACCTCGACAGGGGGCTACGCTACGAG.